This T cell receptor (beta chain) was obtained from a study of vaccination effects on CD4 cells after COVID-19. Profiling relied on immunoSEQ multiplex PCR, and the TCRdb table lists in-frame clones only, not all of them. The table shows about 24,000 clones, with around 75% occurring only once. Deletions cut 0 bases from V and 6 bases from J, with 14 bases between. The CDR3 has 14 amino acids. CDR1 and CDR2 (germline): GTSNPN, SVGIG (reference sequence). Expansion with viral peptide pools was applied to antigen-specific CD4+ T cells by the ViraFEST assay prior to sequencing. An approximately 10-day culture period preceded the isolation of CD4+ T cells. Vaccinated participants had no history of SARS-CoV-2 infection and tested negative for nucleocapsid antibodies. Remarks on this clone: The target antigen is unknown.

The clonotype originates from a human donor who received a COVID-19 vaccine. The sample here was CD4+ T cells from PBMCs cultured with HCoV-NL63 spike peptides, taken before COVID-19 vaccination. V usage is TRBV30 and J usage is TRBJ1-2; D unclear. This CDR3 reads CAWSVLYSRNGYTF. The CDR3 DNA is TGTGCCTGGAGTGTATTATATAGTCGGAATGGCTACACCTTC.